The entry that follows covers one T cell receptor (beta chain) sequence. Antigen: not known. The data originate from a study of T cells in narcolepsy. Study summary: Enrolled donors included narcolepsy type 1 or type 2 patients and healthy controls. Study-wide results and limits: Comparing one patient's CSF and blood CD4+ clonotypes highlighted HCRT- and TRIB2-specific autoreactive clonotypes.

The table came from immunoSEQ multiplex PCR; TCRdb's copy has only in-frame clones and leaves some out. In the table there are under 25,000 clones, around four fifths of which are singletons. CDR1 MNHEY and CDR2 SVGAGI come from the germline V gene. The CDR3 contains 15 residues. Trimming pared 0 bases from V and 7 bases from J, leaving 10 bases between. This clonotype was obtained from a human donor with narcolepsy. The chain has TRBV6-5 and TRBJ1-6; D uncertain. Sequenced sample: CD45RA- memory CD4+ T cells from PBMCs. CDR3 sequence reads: CASSYSSSSNSPLHF. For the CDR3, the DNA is TGTGCCAGCAGTTACTCTAGCAGCTCAAATTCACCCCTCCACTTT.